These T cell receptor beta chains were read from a single sample in a study of breast tumors, draining lymph nodes, adjacent tissues. TCRdb recomputed calls from the multiplex PCR reads with MiXCR, one row per CDR3 protein. The sample contains approximately 280,000 distinct CDR3 sequences, about 33% of which appear only once. Material for sequencing was axillary lymph node tissue. The receptors were gathered from a female donor with breast cancer. Some clones in this sample may be carry-over from other donors' samples. CDR3s include the opening cysteine and the closing phenylalanine or tryptophan. Each record gives: V gene, D gene, J gene, CDR3 length, clone size, CDR3 DNA, CDR3 protein. The D gene is left open where the match is weak. Rows give clone size only sometimes, using once, few, many, or a class for an expanded clone.

TRBV4-2	.	TRBJ1-1	13	few	TGTGCCAGCAGCCGCGAGGGGTTCACTGAAGCTTTCTTT	CASSREGFTEAFF
TRBV24-1	.	TRBJ2-2	15	.	TGTGCCACCAGTGATTTATTGATGGACACCGGGGAGCCGTTTTTT	CATSDLLMDTGEPFF
TRBV20-1	TRBD1	TRBJ1-5	13	many	TGCAGTGCTAGAGATCCAGGGGGTCAGCCCCAGCATTTT	CSARDPGGQPQHF
TRBV12-3/TRBV12-4	.	TRBJ1-1	13	.	TGTGCCAGCAGCCCCAGGGTGAACACTGAAGCTTTCTTT	CASSPRVNTEAFF
TRBV20-1	.	TRBJ2-3	15	many	TGCAGTGCTAGAGATTCGGAGAGGGGCACAGATACGCAGTATTTT	CSARDSERGTDTQYF
TRBV9	.	TRBJ1-1	15	few	TGTGCCAGCAGCGTCCTTAACCGGGAGAACACTGAAGCTTTCTTT	CASSVLNRENTEAFF
TRBV4-1	.	TRBJ2-1	16	once	TGCGCCAGCAGCCGAGCCGGGGCAAGGGGCACCAGTGAGCAGTTCTTC	CASSRAGARGTSEQFF
TRBV9	.	TRBJ2-7	14	many	TGTGCCAGCAGCGTAGGAGCTGCCACCTACGAGCAGTACTTC	CASSVGAATYEQYF
TRBV5-1	TRBD2	TRBJ2-5	15	many	TGCGCCAGCAGCTTGGGACTAGCGCACCAAGAGACCCAGTACTTC	CASSLGLAHQETQYF
TRBV27	TRBD2	TRBJ2-1	15	few	TGTGCCAGCAGTTTAGGGGCTAGCGGGTACAATGAGCAGTTCTTC	CASSLGASGYNEQFF